The TCR beta chain described here comes from a study of T-cell reconstitution after alpha-beta-depleted transplantation in children. Regarding the study as a whole: It was newly produced T cells that mostly accounted for T-cell counts and diversity one year after transplant.

Trimming removed 3 bases at V and 4 bases at J, with 10 bases between. The CDR3 has 12 residues. Germline V lookup: CDR1 DFQATT, CDR2 SNEGSKA (reference sequence). Unique molecular identifiers were incorporated when the TCRbeta library was constructed. Each CDR3 protein gets one entry after TCRdb re-called the PCR reads with MiXCR. The table lists over 85,000 distinct CDR3 sequences, 6% to 9% of them singletons. This clonotype was counted at least ten times. The antigen is unknown. The receptor's source is a boy aged 2 to 9 with acute lymphoblastic leukemia, due to receive a stem cell transplant. The source material was PBMCs, sampled before TCRalphabeta/CD19-depleted stem cell transplant. V and J are TRBV20-1 and TRBJ2-7; possible D gene TRBD1, 5 bases. CDR3: CSARTQGYEQYF. The CDR3 DNA reads TGCAGTGCTAGGACGCAGGGTTACGAGCAGTACTTC.